Listed below are T cell receptor beta chains from one sample, sequenced in a study of CD8 T cells in Susac syndrome. TCRdb independently ran MiXCR on the immunoSEQ multiplex PCR reads; one entry per CDR3 protein. The sample consists of hundreds of thousands of distinct CDR3 sequences, roughly 96% of them appearing once. The material sequenced was CD4+ T cells from PBMCs. These TCRs come from a human donor with multiple sclerosis. The CDR3 runs from the conserved cysteine through the conserved F or W. The D gene is left open where the match is weak. Only part of the rows carry a size: once, few, many, or a class if the clone is expanded.

D gene	V gene	J gene	clone size	CDR3 protein	CDR3 DNA
.	TRBV27	TRBJ1-2	.	CASSPRDRGYGYTF	TGTGCCAGCAGTCCCCGGGACCGAGGCTATGGCTACACCTTC
TRBD2	TRBV10-2	TRBJ2-1	.	CASREGTSPLNEQFF	TGCGCCAGCAGGGAGGGGACTAGCCCGCTCAATGAGCAGTTCTTC
.	TRBV6-1	TRBJ1-1	.	CASSDQVATEAFF	TGTGCCAGCAGTGATCAGGTGGCCACTGAAGCTTTCTTT
.	TRBV28	TRBJ2-7	.	CASSDHSGAYEQYF	TGTGCCAGCAGCGATCATTCAGGAGCCTACGAGCAGTACTTC
.	TRBV6-5	TRBJ2-3	many	CASSNTDTQYF	TGTGCCAGCAGTAACACAGATACGCAGTATTTT
.	TRBV20-1	TRBJ1-5	.	CSAPLSPNQPQHF	TGCAGTGCCCCTCTATCCCCAAATCAGCCCCAGCATTTT
TRBD2	TRBV3-1	TRBJ2-1	.	CASSQTSAYNEQFF	TGTGCCAGCAGCCAGACTAGCGCGTACAATGAGCAGTTCTTC
TRBD1	TRBV9	TRBJ1-1	.	CASSKRTGRDTEAFF	TGTGCCAGCAGCAAACGGACAGGGCGGGACACTGAAGCTTTCTTT
TRBD2	TRBV30	TRBJ2-3	.	CAWTAGGRNTQYF	TGTGCCTGGACGGCGGGGGGTAGGAATACGCAGTATTTT
TRBD1	TRBV5-1	TRBJ1-2	.	CASSILTGENGYTF	TGCGCCAGCAGCATATTGACAGGGGAGAATGGCTACACCTTC
.	TRBV15	TRBJ1-4	.	CATSRGLPGREKLFF	TGTGCCACCAGCAGGGGACTGCCGGGAAGAGAAAAACTGTTTTTT
.	TRBV20-1	TRBJ1-5	.	CSAQGNRGNQPQHF	TGCAGTGCGCAGGGAAACAGGGGCAATCAGCCCCAGCATTTT
TRBD1	TRBV5-4	TRBJ2-5	.	CASSFGQGVNQETQYF	TGTGCCAGCAGCTTCGGACAGGGGGTAAATCAAGAGACCCAGTACTTC
.	TRBV12-3/TRBV12-4	TRBJ1-6	.	CASGSHGQFESPLHF	TGTGCCAGCGGATCCCATGGACAATTTGAGTCACCCCTCCACTTT
.	TRBV6-5	TRBJ2-7	.	CASSYFRVSEQYF	TGTGCCAGCAGTTACTTCAGGGTTTCCGAGCAGTACTTC
TRBD1	TRBV15	TRBJ2-1	.	CATSRYRGYNEQFF	TGTGCCACCAGCAGATACAGGGGATACAATGAGCAGTTCTTC
.	TRBV28	TRBJ2-5	.	CASSRELASSTQYF	TGTGCCAGCAGTCGGGAACTAGCATCATCGACCCAGTACTTC